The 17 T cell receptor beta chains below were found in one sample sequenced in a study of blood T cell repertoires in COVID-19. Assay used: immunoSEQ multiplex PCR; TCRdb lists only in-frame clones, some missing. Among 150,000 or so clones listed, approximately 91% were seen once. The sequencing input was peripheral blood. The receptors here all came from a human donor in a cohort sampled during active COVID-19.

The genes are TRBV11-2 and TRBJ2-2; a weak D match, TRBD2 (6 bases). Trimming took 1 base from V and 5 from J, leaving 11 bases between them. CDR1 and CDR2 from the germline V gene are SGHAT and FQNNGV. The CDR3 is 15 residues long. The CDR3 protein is CASSLVTSGTGELFF. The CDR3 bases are TGTGCCAGCAGCTTAGTGACTAGTGGTACCGGGGAGCTGTTTTTT.

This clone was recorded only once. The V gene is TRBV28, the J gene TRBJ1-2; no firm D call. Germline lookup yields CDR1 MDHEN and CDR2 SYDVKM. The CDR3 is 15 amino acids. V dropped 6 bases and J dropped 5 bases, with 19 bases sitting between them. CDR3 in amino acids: CASSPALSTTYGYTF. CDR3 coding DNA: TGTGCCAGCAGCCCAGCGTTGTCAACGACTTATGGCTACACCTTC.

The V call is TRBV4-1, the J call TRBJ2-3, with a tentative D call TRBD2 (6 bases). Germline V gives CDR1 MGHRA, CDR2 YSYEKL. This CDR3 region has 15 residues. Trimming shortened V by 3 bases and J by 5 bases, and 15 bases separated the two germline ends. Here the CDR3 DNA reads TGCGCCAGCAGCCAGGGGGGTAGCTCGGAAGATACGCAGTATTTT. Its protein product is CASSQGGSSEDTQYF.

In nucleotides, the CDR3 is TGTGCCAGCTCACCACCCTCTAGCGGCCAAGAGACCCAGTACTTC. Translated, it gives CASSPPSSGQETQYF. The V call is TRBV18, the J call TRBJ2-5; 7 bases match TRBD2. CDR1 and CDR2 from the germline V gene are KGHSH and LQKENI. The CDR3 consists of 15 residues. V was clipped by 0 bases and J by 1 base; unmatched bases: 2.

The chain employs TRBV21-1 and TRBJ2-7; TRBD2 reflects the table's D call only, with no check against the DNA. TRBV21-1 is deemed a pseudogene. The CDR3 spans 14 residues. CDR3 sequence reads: CASILPGLAGEQYF. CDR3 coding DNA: TGTGCCAGCATCCTACCGGGACTAGCTGGCGAGCAGTACTTC.

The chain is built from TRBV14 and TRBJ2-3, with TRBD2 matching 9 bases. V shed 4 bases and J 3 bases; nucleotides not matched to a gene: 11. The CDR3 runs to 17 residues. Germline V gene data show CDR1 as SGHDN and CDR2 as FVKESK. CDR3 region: CASSPGLAGPRTDTQYF. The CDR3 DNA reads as TGTGCCAGCAGCCCCGGGCTAGCGGGACCAAGGACAGATACGCAGTATTTT.

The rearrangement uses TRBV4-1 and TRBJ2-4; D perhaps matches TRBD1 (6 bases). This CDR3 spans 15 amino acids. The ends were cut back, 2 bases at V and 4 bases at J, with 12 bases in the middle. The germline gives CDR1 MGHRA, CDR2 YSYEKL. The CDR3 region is CASSQQWTEKNIQYF. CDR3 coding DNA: TGCGCCAGCAGCCAACAATGGACAGAGAAAAACATTCAGTACTTC.

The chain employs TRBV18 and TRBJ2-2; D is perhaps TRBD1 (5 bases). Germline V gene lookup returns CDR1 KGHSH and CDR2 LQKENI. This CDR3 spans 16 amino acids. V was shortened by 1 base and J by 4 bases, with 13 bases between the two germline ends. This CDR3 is CASSPLRQGSTGELFF. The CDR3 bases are TGTGCCAGCTCACCACTGAGGCAGGGAAGCACCGGGGAGCTGTTTTTT. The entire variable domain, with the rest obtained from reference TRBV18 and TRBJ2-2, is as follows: NAGVMQNPRHLVRRRGQEARLRCSPMKGHSHVYWYRQLPEEGLKFMVYLQKENIIDESGMPKERFSAEFPKEGPSILRIQQVVRGDSAAYFCASSPLRQGSTGELFFGEGSRLTVL.

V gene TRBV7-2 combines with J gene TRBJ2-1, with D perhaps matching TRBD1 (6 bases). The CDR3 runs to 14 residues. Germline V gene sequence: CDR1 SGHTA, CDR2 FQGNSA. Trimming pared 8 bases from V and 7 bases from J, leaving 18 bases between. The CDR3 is CASGRQAGDNEQFF. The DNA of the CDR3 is TGTGCCAGCGGACGACAGGCTGGGGATAATGAGCAGTTCTTC.

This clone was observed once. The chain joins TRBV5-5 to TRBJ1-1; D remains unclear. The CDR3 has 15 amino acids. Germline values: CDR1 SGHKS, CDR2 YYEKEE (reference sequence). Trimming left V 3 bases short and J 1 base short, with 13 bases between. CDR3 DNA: TGTGCCAGCAGCTCCACTCCTATTCGGAACACTGAAGCTTTCTTT. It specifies CASSSTPIRNTEAFF.

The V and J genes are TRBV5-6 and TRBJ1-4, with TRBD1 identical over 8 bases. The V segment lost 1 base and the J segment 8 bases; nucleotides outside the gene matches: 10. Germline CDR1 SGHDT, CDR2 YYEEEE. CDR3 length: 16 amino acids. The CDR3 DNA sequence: TGTGCCAGCAGCTTGTTGGGAGACAGGGGAAAGGAAAAACTGTTTTTT. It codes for CASSLLGDRGKEKLFF.

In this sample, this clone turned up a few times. The CDR3 DNA sequence: TGCGCCAGCAGCGGACTAGCTTACAATGAGCAGTTCTTC. Protein sequence: CASSGLAYNEQFF. The rearrangement joins TRBV10-1 to TRBJ2-1, with 8 bases fitting TRBD2. Trimming removed 6 bases from V and 4 bases from J; junction bases left unmatched: 2. The CDR3 sequence is 13 residues long. Germline CDR1 is WNHNN and CDR2 is SYGVQD (reference sequence).

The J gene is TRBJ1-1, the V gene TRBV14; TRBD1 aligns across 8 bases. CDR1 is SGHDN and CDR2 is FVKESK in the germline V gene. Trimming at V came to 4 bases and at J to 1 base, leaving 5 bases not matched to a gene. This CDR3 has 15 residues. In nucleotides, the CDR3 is TGTGCCAGCAGCCTCCCCGGGACAGGGAACACTGAAGCTTTCTTT. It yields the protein CASSLPGTGNTEAFF.

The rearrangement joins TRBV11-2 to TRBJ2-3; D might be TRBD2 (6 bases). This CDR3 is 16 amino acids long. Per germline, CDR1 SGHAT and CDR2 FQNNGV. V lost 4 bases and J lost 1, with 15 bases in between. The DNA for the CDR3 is TGTGCCAGCAGCTCAAGATGGGGGGAGGGCACAGATACGCAGTATTTT. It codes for CASSSRWGEGTDTQYF. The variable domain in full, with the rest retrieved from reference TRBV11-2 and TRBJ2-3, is EAGVAQSPRYKIIEKRQSVAFWCNPISGHATLYWYQQILGQGPKLLIQFQNNGVVDDSQLPKDRFSAERLKGVDSTLKIQPAKLEDSAVYLCASSSRWGEGTDTQYFGPGTRLTVL.

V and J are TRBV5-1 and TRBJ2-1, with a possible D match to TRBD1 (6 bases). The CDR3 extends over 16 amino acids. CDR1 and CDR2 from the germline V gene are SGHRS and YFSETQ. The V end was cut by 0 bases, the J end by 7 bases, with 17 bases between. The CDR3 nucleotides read TGCGCCAGCAGCTTGGTCCAGGGGTCCGGGGTGAATGAGCAGTTCTTC. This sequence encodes CASSLVQGSGVNEQFF.

CDR3 coding DNA: TGTGCCAGTAGAATCGGGACAGTTTCCAATCAGCCCCAGCATTTT. Residues: CASRIGTVSNQPQHF. V is TRBV19 and J is TRBJ1-5; 7 bases are a match to TRBD1. The CDR3 runs 15 residues. Germline lookup yields CDR1 LNHDA and CDR2 SQIVND (reference sequence). The V segment lost 6 bases and the J segment 3 bases; nucleotides outside the gene matches: 8.

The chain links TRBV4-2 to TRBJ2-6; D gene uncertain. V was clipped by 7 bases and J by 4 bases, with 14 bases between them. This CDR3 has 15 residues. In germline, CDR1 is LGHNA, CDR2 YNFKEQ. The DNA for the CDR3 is TGTGCCAGCAAGCCAACGCGTACCGGGGCCAACGTCCTGACTTTC. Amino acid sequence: CASKPTRTGANVLTF.